The 17 T cell receptor beta chains below all came from one sample that was sequenced in a study of T cells in localized non-small cell lung cancer. Here immunoSEQ multiplex PCR was the method, and the copy in TCRdb shows in-frame clones only, minus some. The table includes 15,000 or so clones, around 88% detected once. Sequenced here: peripheral blood, sampled before any cancer treatment. These receptors were collected from a male donor aged 60 or over with stage III lung adenocarcinoma.

The chain is built from TRBV7-4 and TRBJ2-2, with 9 bases matching TRBD2. The CDR3 consists of 15 residues. Unmatched junction bases numbered 7, after V lost 1 base and J lost 10 bases. The germline V gene has CDR1 SGHVT and CDR2 SQSDAQ. CDR3 residues: CASSLETSGLLELFF. Here the CDR3 DNA reads TGTGCCAGCAGCTTAGAGACTAGCGGTCTATTGGAGCTGTTTTTT.

The chain recombines TRBV4-1 with TRBJ1-5; a possible D gene is TRBD1 (6 bases). With 2 bases removed from V and 3 bases from J, the gap between germline ends came to 14 bases. CDR1 and CDR2 (germline): MGHRA, YSYEKL. The CDR3 totals 16 residues. CDR3 amino acids: CASSQSLDRNNQPQHF. CDR3 coding DNA: TGCGCCAGCAGCCAAAGTCTGGACAGAAACAATCAGCCCCAGCATTTT.

As to this clone: This CDR3 is also generated by other DNA sequences in the sample. This rearrangement joins TRBV5-1 to TRBJ2-3; either TRBD1 or TRBD2 may fit D (5 bases each). The V end lost 0 bases, the J end lost 1 base, and 9 bases lay between the germline ends. The CDR3 totals 15 residues. Germline-derived CDR1 and CDR2 are SGHRS and YFSETQ. CDR3 residues: CASSLVGAGTDTQYF. The CDR3 bases are TGCGCCAGCAGCTTGGTCGGGGCTGGCACAGATACGCAGTATTTT.

This chain links TRBV5-4 with TRBJ2-7; D unresolved. Germline CDR1 SGHNT, CDR2 YYREEE (reference sequence). CDR3 length: 15 amino acids. The V and J ends lost 0 bases and 1 base respectively, with 11 bases between them. The CDR3 sequence is CASSLEVAASYEQYF. The CDR3 DNA reads TGTGCCAGCAGCTTGGAGGTCGCTGCTTCCTACGAGCAGTACTTC.

This clone is classed as medium-sized. The rearrangement joins TRBV9 to TRBJ1-6; TRBD1 agrees at 9 bases. CDR1 and CDR2 (germline): SGDLS, YYNGEE. Germline trimming cut 3 bases from V and 7 bases from J; bases unmatched to any gene: 5. The CDR3 length is 15 residues. The CDR3 region has the DNA TGTGCCAGCAGCGCGCGGACAGGGGAGAATTCACCCCTCCACTTT. It is translated as CASSARTGENSPLHF.

This clone was picked up one time. This chain uses TRBV9 with TRBJ2-2, with 11 bases fitting TRBD2. The V gene end was trimmed by 4 bases and the J gene end by 7 bases; junction bases not matched to a gene: 6. Germline V gene lookup returns CDR1 SGDLS and CDR2 YYNGEE. The CDR3 extends over 15 amino acids. CDR3 sequence: CASSSTSGGGGELFF. As DNA, the CDR3 is TGTGCCAGCAGCTCCACTAGCGGGGGTGGCGGGGAGCTGTTTTTT.

The genes are TRBV13 and TRBJ1-3; 7 nucleotides agree with TRBD1. This CDR3 spans 13 amino acids. Germline V gene sequence: CDR1 PRHDT, CDR2 FYEKMQ (reference sequence). The junction had 5 bases not matched to a gene; V was cut back by 5 bases and J by 7 bases. CDR3 nucleotides: TGTGCCAGCAGCCGACAGGGCACGAACACCATATATTTT. This encodes CASSRQGTNTIYF.

The CDR3 spells CASTPGAYYGYTF. The CDR3 DNA reads as TGTGCCAGCACTCCTGGGGCCTACTATGGCTACACCTTC. The V call is TRBV6-1, the J call TRBJ1-2; weak D call: TRBD1 (5 bases). CDR3 length: 13 residues. The V gene's germline CDR1 is MNHNS and CDR2 SASEGT. V was pared by 7 bases and J by 3 bases, with 12 bases between.

The chain has TRBV11-2 and TRBJ2-1, with 11 nucleotides matching TRBD2. This CDR3 is 15 amino acids long. Germline CDR1 and CDR2: SGHAT and FQNNGV. The V and J ends lost 5 bases and 3 bases, in that order; junction bases with no gene match: 3. The CDR3 spells CASSRGLAGYNEQFF. CDR3 coding DNA: TGTGCCAGCAGCCGAGGACTAGCGGGCTACAATGAGCAGTTCTTC.

This clone was seen once. The chain uses TRBV19 and TRBJ1-5; 9 positions agree with TRBD1. CDR1 and CDR2 from the germline V gene are LNHDA and SQIVND (reference sequence). The CDR3 runs 17 residues. V gave up 4 bases and J gave up 7 bases; unmatched junction bases: 14. The CDR3 spells CASSTTGTGSLRQPQHF. The DNA for the CDR3 is TGTGCCAGTAGTACCACCGGGACAGGGTCCCTTAGGCAGCCCCAGCATTTT.

This chain joins TRBV5-4 and TRBJ1-1; 8 bases align to TRBD1. From germline, CDR1 is SGHNT and CDR2 YYREEE (reference sequence). The CDR3 sequence is 14 residues long. The J segment lost 11 bases and the V segment lost 3 bases, leaving 12 bases of the junction unmatched. The CDR3 nucleotides are TGTGCCAGCAGCTCACAAACAGGGGGGAAAGGGGCTTTCTTT. Translated, it gives CASSSQTGGKGAFF.

The rearrangement uses TRBV7-9 and TRBJ1-4; D ambiguous. The CDR3 is 13 residues long. Trimming removed 7 bases at V and 0 bases at J, with 6 bases between. Germline V CDR1 and CDR2: SEHNR, FQNEAQ (reference sequence). The CDR3 coding sequence is TGTGCCAGCACCATAGCAACTAATGAAAAACTGTTTTTT. The encoded protein is CASTIATNEKLFF. The variable domain in full, with the rest retrieved from reference TRBV7-9 and TRBJ1-4, is DTGVSQNPRHKITKRGQNVTFRCDPISEHNRLYWYRQTLGQGPEFLTYFQNEAQLEKSRLLSDRFSAERPKGSFSTLEIQRTEQGDSAMYLCASTIATNEKLFFGSGTQLSVL.

The CDR3 spells CASSSPVNTEAFF. CDR3 coding DNA: TGTGCCAGCAGTTCCCCCGTGAACACTGAAGCTTTCTTT. The chain joins TRBV6-5 to TRBJ1-1; D is undetermined. Germline CDR1 reads MNHEY; CDR2 reads SVGAGI. The CDR3 is made up of 13 amino acids. Trimming shortened V by 4 bases and J by 0 bases, and 6 bases separated the two germline ends.

The rearrangement uses TRBV10-3 and TRBJ1-5; D is ambiguous. The CDR3 runs to 12 residues. Trimming shortened V by 0 bases and J by 4 bases, and 1 base separated the two germline ends. Germline-derived CDR1 and CDR2 are ENHRY and SYGVKD. The CDR3 nucleotides read TGTGCCATCAGTGAGTCGAATCAGCCCCAGCATTTT. Its translation: CAISESNQPQHF.

This clone showed up just a few times. The chain links TRBV4-1 to TRBJ1-2; 9 nucleotides match TRBD1. This CDR3 is built from 14 residues. V lost 3 bases and J lost 6; bases outside the gene matches: 5. CDR1 is MGHRA and CDR2 is YSYEKL in the germline V gene. The CDR3 nucleotides are TGCGCCAGCAGCCATAGCACAGGGGGCGATGGCTACACCTTC. Protein sequence: CASSHSTGGDGYTF.

J is TRBJ2-7 and V is TRBV4-1; TRBD1 matches at 10 bases. J was trimmed by 2 bases and V by 1 base; bases with no gene match: 14. The CDR3 has 19 amino acids. Germline assignment: CDR1 MGHRA and CDR2 YSYEKL. CDR3 DNA sequence: TGCGCCAGCAGCCAAGGCAAGGGACAGGGGCCCGTTCGAACCTACGAGCAGTACTTC. Translated: CASSQGKGQGPVRTYEQYF.

V gene TRBV11-2 combines with J gene TRBJ2-7, with a tentative D call TRBD1 (5 bases). The CDR3 spans 12 residues. Per the germline V gene, CDR1 is SGHAT and CDR2 is FQNNGV. V lost 5 bases and J 3 bases, leaving 8 bases between the germline ends. The CDR3 loop is CASSVQGYEQYF. The CDR3 nucleotides read TGTGCCAGCAGCGTTCAGGGCTACGAGCAGTACTTC.